The clone carrying this T cell receptor beta chain was detected only once. This sample is part of a study of blood T cell repertoires in COVID-19. Across the study: The United States, Italy and Spain were the sources of the acute and convalescent COVID-19 samples. PBMCs, B-cell-depleted T cells, or T cells were the source of the cDNA or gDNA that made up the material.

The ends lost 0 bases at V and 7 bases at J; junction bases unmatched: 10. The CDR3 sequence is 17 residues long. The germline V gene has CDR1 SGHTA and CDR2 FQGNSA. Only in-frame clones appear in the TCRdb table, and some are missing; sequencing was by immunoSEQ multiplex PCR. The sample holds tens of thousands of clones, 75% to 90% seen once. The receptor was derived from a man between 60 and 75 years old with acute or convalescent COVID-19. The V and J genes are TRBV7-2 and TRBJ2-1; TRBD2 matches 9 bases. Sequencing input: peripheral blood. The CDR3, as DNA: TGTGCCAGCAGCTTAGCTGCCCTAGCGGGGTCAGCGAATGAGCAGTTCTTC. Translated: CASSLAALAGSANEQFF.